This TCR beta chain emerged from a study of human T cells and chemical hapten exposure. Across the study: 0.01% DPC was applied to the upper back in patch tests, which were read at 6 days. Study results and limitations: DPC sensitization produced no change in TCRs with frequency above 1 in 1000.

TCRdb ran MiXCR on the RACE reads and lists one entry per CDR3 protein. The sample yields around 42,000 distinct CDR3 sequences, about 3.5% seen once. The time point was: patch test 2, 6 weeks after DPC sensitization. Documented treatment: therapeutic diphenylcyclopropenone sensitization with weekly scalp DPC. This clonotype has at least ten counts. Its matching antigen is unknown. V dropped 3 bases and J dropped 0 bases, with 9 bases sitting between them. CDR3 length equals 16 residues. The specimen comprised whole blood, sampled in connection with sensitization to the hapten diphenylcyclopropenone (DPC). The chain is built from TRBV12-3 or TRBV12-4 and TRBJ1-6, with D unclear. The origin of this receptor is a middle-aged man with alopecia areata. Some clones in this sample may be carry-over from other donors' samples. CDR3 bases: TGTGCCAGCAGTTTGAGCGGCGGCTCCTATAATTCACCCCTCCACTTT. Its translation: CASSLSGGSYNSPLHF.